The rows below give T cell receptor beta chains drawn from one sample of a study of T cell responses to AZD1222 COVID-19 vaccine. Method: immunoSEQ multiplex PCR; TCRdb's copy keeps in-frame clones and lacks some. The profile shows over 150,000 clones, 85% to 90% of them singletons. The source material was peripheral blood, sampled 28 days after the second AZD1222 dose. The receptors were sampled from an adult who received the AZD1222 COVID-19 vaccine. Each CDR3 is given with its conserved first and last residue. Each record gives: V gene, D gene, J gene, clone size, CDR3 protein, CDR3 DNA. The D gene is left open where the match is weak. Rows give clone size only sometimes, using once, few, many, or a class for an expanded clone.

V gene: TRBV5-1
D gene: TRBD1
J gene: TRBJ1-1
clone size: NA
CDR3 protein: CASSRDRVSQNTEAFF
CDR3 DNA: TGCGCCAGCAGCAGGGACAGGGTTTCGCAGAACACTGAAGCTTTCTTT

V gene: TRBV7-2
D gene: NA
J gene: TRBJ1-4
clone size: NA
CDR3 protein: CASSLEARAWEKLFF
CDR3 DNA: TGTGCCAGCAGCTTAGAGGCCAGGGCTTGGGAAAAACTGTTTTTT

V gene: TRBV3-1/TRBV3-2
D gene: NA
J gene: TRBJ2-2
clone size: NA
CDR3 protein: CASSQGTGELFF
CDR3 DNA: TGTGCCAGCAGCCAAGGAACCGGGGAGCTGTTTTTT

V gene: TRBV3-1/TRBV3-2
D gene: NA
J gene: TRBJ1-1
clone size: few
CDR3 protein: CASSQQPVNTEAFF
CDR3 DNA: TGTGCCAGCAGCCAACAACCGGTGAACACTGAAGCTTTCTTT

V gene: TRBV10-3
D gene: TRBD1
J gene: TRBJ1-6
clone size: once
CDR3 protein: CAISERQGGDSPLHF
CDR3 DNA: TGTGCCATCAGTGAGAGACAGGGAGGAGATTCACCCCTCCACTTT

V gene: TRBV25-1
D gene: NA
J gene: TRBJ1-3
clone size: NA
CDR3 protein: CASSGRASGNTIYF
CDR3 DNA: TGTGCCAGCAGTGGCAGGGCCTCTGGAAACACCATATATTTT

V gene: TRBV5-6
D gene: TRBD2
J gene: TRBJ2-7
clone size: NA
CDR3 protein: CASSFYKASGSYEQYF
CDR3 DNA: TGTGCCAGCAGCTTCTATAAGGCTAGCGGCTCCTACGAGCAGTACTTC

V gene: TRBV7-2
D gene: NA
J gene: TRBJ1-2
clone size: once
CDR3 protein: CASSLDGYGYTF
CDR3 DNA: TGTGCCAGCAGCTTGGACGGCTATGGCTACACCTTC

V gene: TRBV5-1
D gene: TRBD1
J gene: TRBJ1-4
clone size: few
CDR3 protein: CASSFTIGTGALTTNEKLFF
CDR3 DNA: TGCGCCAGCAGCTTCACCATCGGGACAGGGGCCCTGACAACTAATGAAAAACTGTTTTTT

V gene: TRBV7-9
D gene: NA
J gene: TRBJ1-1
clone size: NA
CDR3 protein: CASGRMDLNTEAFF
CDR3 DNA: TGTGCCAGCGGTAGAATGGACCTGAACACTGAAGCTTTCTTT

V gene: TRBV6-5
D gene: NA
J gene: TRBJ2-5
clone size: NA
CDR3 protein: CASRGEGRETQYF
CDR3 DNA: TGTGCCAGTAGAGGCGAGGGTAGGGAGACCCAGTACTTC

V gene: TRBV5-6
D gene: NA
J gene: TRBJ1-6
clone size: NA
CDR3 protein: CASSLYSPAGADSPLHF
CDR3 DNA: TGTGCCAGCAGCTTGTACTCCCCGGCGGGCGCGGATTCACCCCTCCACTTT

V gene: TRBV28
D gene: NA
J gene: TRBJ1-6
clone size: NA
CDR3 protein: CASSFIQDNSPLHF
CDR3 DNA: TGTGCCAGCAGTTTTATACAGGATAATTCACCCCTCCACTTT

V gene: TRBV6-5
D gene: NA
J gene: TRBJ1-2
clone size: NA
CDR3 protein: CASGPGAYGYTF
CDR3 DNA: TGTGCCAGCGGACCAGGGGCCTATGGCTACACCTTC

V gene: TRBV14
D gene: NA
J gene: TRBJ2-3
clone size: NA
CDR3 protein: CASSQDWGTDTQYF
CDR3 DNA: TGTGCCAGCAGCCAGGACTGGGGCACAGATACGCAGTATTTT

V gene: TRBV28
D gene: NA
J gene: TRBJ2-5
clone size: NA
CDR3 protein: CASQGQGQETQYF
CDR3 DNA: TGTGCCAGTCAAGGGCAGGGGCAAGAGACCCAGTACTTC

V gene: TRBV19
D gene: TRBD1
J gene: TRBJ1-3
clone size: once
CDR3 protein: CASGPGQGYGNTIYF
CDR3 DNA: TGTGCCAGTGGGCCGGGACAGGGGTATGGAAACACCATATATTTT

V gene: TRBV7-8
D gene: TRBD1
J gene: TRBJ2-1
clone size: NA
CDR3 protein: CASSSDRGFIEQFF
CDR3 DNA: TGTGCCAGCAGCTCGGACAGGGGATTCATCGAGCAGTTCTTC

V gene: TRBV6-5
D gene: TRBD1
J gene: TRBJ1-1
clone size: NA
CDR3 protein: CASSTDRAAFF
CDR3 DNA: TGTGCCAGCAGCACGGACAGGGCTGCTTTCTTT

V gene: TRBV6-5
D gene: TRBD1
J gene: TRBJ1-5
clone size: NA
CDR3 protein: CASSRGSNQPQHF
CDR3 DNA: TGTGCCAGCAGCAGGGGGAGCAATCAGCCCCAGCATTTT

V gene: TRBV25-1
D gene: NA
J gene: TRBJ2-1
clone size: NA
CDR3 protein: CASSEYVGNEQFF
CDR3 DNA: TGTGCCAGCAGTGAATATGTCGGCAATGAGCAGTTCTTC

V gene: TRBV28
D gene: NA
J gene: TRBJ2-3
clone size: NA
CDR3 protein: CASSFLDPTDTQYF
CDR3 DNA: TGTGCCAGCAGTTTCCTCGACCCGACTGATACGCAGTATTTT

V gene: TRBV27
D gene: NA
J gene: TRBJ2-3
clone size: once
CDR3 protein: CASSWSVPTDTQYF
CDR3 DNA: TGTGCCAGCAGTTGGTCGGTCCCCACAGATACGCAGTATTTT

V gene: TRBV19
D gene: TRBD1
J gene: TRBJ1-6
clone size: NA
CDR3 protein: CASSNRQGNSPLHF
CDR3 DNA: TGTGCCAGTAGTAATCGACAGGGAAATTCACCCCTCCACTTT

V gene: TRBV2
D gene: NA
J gene: TRBJ1-2
clone size: NA
CDR3 protein: CASSEVQGIYGYTF
CDR3 DNA: TGTGCCAGCAGTGAAGTACAGGGAATCTATGGCTACACCTTC

V gene: TRBV6-1
D gene: NA
J gene: TRBJ1-4
clone size: once
CDR3 protein: CASSEARGPYEKLFF
CDR3 DNA: TGTGCCAGCAGTGAAGCACGAGGACCCTATGAAAAACTGTTTTTT

V gene: TRBV25-1
D gene: NA
J gene: TRBJ2-7
clone size: few
CDR3 protein: CASSEGGLSYEQYF
CDR3 DNA: TGTGCCAGCAGTGAGGGAGGCCTCTCCTACGAGCAGTACTTC

V gene: TRBV9
D gene: NA
J gene: TRBJ2-5
clone size: NA
CDR3 protein: CASRRGFPQETQYF
CDR3 DNA: TGTGCCAGCAGACGGGGGTTCCCACAAGAGACCCAGTACTTC

V gene: TRBV28
D gene: NA
J gene: TRBJ2-1
clone size: NA
CDR3 protein: CASSLPDRANEQFF
CDR3 DNA: TGTGCCAGCAGTTTACCTGACCGAGCCAATGAGCAGTTCTTC